Listed here are 13 T cell receptor beta chains from one sample, sequenced in a study of blood T cell repertoires in COVID-19 (TCRdb year 2020). Library preparation was by the immunoSEQ multiplex PCR assay. What TCRdb holds here is the immuneACCESS table cut down to in-frame rearrangements. Part of the clones is not present; checked against another copy, under half of the missing clones reflect an unresolved V gene, and the others are unexplained. The sample includes around 340,000 clones, with 80% to 90% observed a single time. Around 4.2% of the sample rests with the top ten. The specimen was PBMCs or T cells enriched from blood (not recorded which). All receptors come from a woman aged 40 to 55 with acute COVID-19.

The chain is built from TRBV19 and TRBJ1-1; D gene unclear. Looked up from germline, CDR1 is LNHDA and CDR2 is SQIVND (reference sequence). This CDR3 is 13 amino acids long. The V end lost 7 bases, the J end lost 0 bases, and 9 bases lay between the germline ends. The CDR3 nucleotides read TGTGCCAGTAAGACTGATATGAACACTGAAGCTTTCTTT. This sequence encodes CASKTDMNTEAFF.

The V call is TRBV7-8, the J call TRBJ1-3; possible D gene TRBD1, 6 bases. Trimming took 1 base from V and 2 from J, leaving 27 bases between them. The CDR3 covers 21 residues. CDR1 is SGHVS, CDR2 FQNEAQ, per germline. CDR3 loop: CASSLVRSQGLDRGPGNTIYF. Written as DNA, the CDR3 is TGTGCCAGCAGCTTAGTACGTTCGCAGGGGCTCGACCGTGGTCCTGGAAACACCATATATTTT.

The chain links TRBV7-9 to TRBJ2-3; tentatively, D is TRBD2 (5 bases). CDR3 length: 16 residues. V was pared by 6 bases and J by 3 bases, with 19 bases between. CDR1 is SEHNR, CDR2 FQNEAQ, per germline (reference sequence). The CDR3 spells CASSWSTSTKTDTQYF. Written as DNA, the CDR3 is TGTGCCAGCAGTTGGTCTACTAGTACGAAGACAGATACGCAGTATTTT. Full variable domain (outside the CDR3, taken from reference TRBV7-9 and TRBJ2-3): DTGVSQNPRHKITKRGQNVTFRCDPISEHNRLYWYRQTLGQGPEFLTYFQNEAQLEKSRLLSDRFSAERPKGSFSTLEIQRTEQGDSAMYLCASSWSTSTKTDTQYFGPGTRLTVL.

The chain recombines TRBV2 with TRBJ1-2, with D uncertain. The CDR3 consists of 14 residues. Trimming stripped 2 bases from V and 2 bases from J, with 9 bases between. CDR1 SNHLY and CDR2 FYNNEI come from the germline V gene. In DNA form, the CDR3 reads TGTGCCAGCAGTGAATTTATCGGGAACTATGGCTACACCTTC. This sequence encodes CASSEFIGNYGYTF.

For this clone: The identical CDR3 is also encoded by other nucleotide sequences in the sample. The chain combines TRBV7-3 with TRBJ1-1; the D is unclear. Germline V gene sequence: CDR1 SGHTA, CDR2 FQGTGA. Trimming took 5 bases from V and 0 from J, leaving 7 bases between them. The CDR3 runs to 13 residues. CDR3 nucleotides: TGTGCCAGCAGCCCTGAGATGAACACTGAAGCTTTCTTT. Translation: CASSPEMNTEAFF.

This chain uses TRBV5-4 with TRBJ1-4; 9 bases map to TRBD1. The CDR3 spans 14 residues. V was pared by 4 bases and J by 8 bases, with 6 bases of the junction left unmatched. Germline CDR1 SGHNT, CDR2 YYREEE (reference sequence). The CDR3 is CASSLGQGYEKLFF. In nucleotides, the CDR3 is TGTGCCAGCAGCCTCGGACAGGGGTACGAAAAACTGTTTTTT.

The chain is built from TRBV11-3 and TRBJ2-5, with a possible D match to TRBD1 (7 bases). The CDR3 loop spans 16 amino acids. Germline V gene sequence: CDR1 SGHNT, CDR2 YENEEA. V lost 1 base and J 2 bases, leaving 14 bases between the germline ends. The CDR3 sequence is CASSLGNPGGQETQYF. The CDR3 DNA follows: TGTGCCAGCAGCTTAGGAAATCCAGGGGGGCAAGAGACCCAGTACTTC.

The V and J genes are TRBV6-5 and TRBJ1-2, with D uncertain. The ends were cut back, 5 bases at V and 2 bases at J, with 6 bases in the middle. Germline CDR1 and CDR2: MNHEY and SVGAGI. The CDR3 totals 12 residues. CDR3 in DNA: TGTGCCAGCAGTACGCAGAACTATGGCTACACCTTC. Amino acids: CASSTQNYGYTF.

V and J are TRBV7-6 and TRBJ2-1; a possible D gene is TRBD2 (5 bases). The CDR3 is 15 residues long. Deletions cut 1 base from V and 0 bases from J, with 7 bases between. CDR1 is SGHVS, CDR2 FNYEAQ, per germline. CDR3 region: CASSLVGSSYNEQFF. The CDR3 nucleotides read TGTGCCAGCAGCTTAGTTGGGAGCTCCTACAATGAGCAGTTCTTC.

The J gene is TRBJ1-6, the V gene TRBV3-1 (or the pseudogene TRBV3-2); no reliable D call. The V end was cut by 1 base, the J end by 8 bases, with 6 bases between. Germline assignment: CDR1 LGHDT and CDR2 YNNKEL (reference sequence). The CDR3 totals 13 residues. CDR3 region: CASSQARDSPLHF. The CDR3 coding sequence is TGTGCCAGCAGCCAAGCACGGGATTCACCCCTCCACTTT.

V usage is TRBV7-2 and J usage is TRBJ1-2, with 7 bases that match TRBD1. V lost 5 bases, J lost 5 bases, and 11 bases stayed unmatched. CDR1 is SGHTA, CDR2 FQGNSA, per germline. The CDR3 sequence is 15 residues long. CDR3 in DNA: TGTGCCAGCAGCCCCAGACAGGGAGTTCGGTATGGCTACACCTTC. As protein: CASSPRQGVRYGYTF. The entire variable domain, with the rest obtained from reference TRBV7-2 and TRBJ1-2, is as follows: GAGVSQSPSNKVTEKGKDVELRCDPISGHTALYWYRQSLGQGLEFLIYFQGNSAPDKSGLPSDRFSAERTGGSVSTLTIQRTQQEDSAVYLCASSPRQGVRYGYTFGSGTRLTVV.

The chain carries TRBV18 and TRBJ1-1, with a weak D call TRBD1 (6 bases). Germline CDR1 is KGHSH and CDR2 is LQKENI. The CDR3 is 14 amino acids. V was trimmed by 6 bases and J by 0 bases, leaving 11 bases between them. The CDR3 protein is CASSLQGMNTEAFF. In DNA form, the CDR3 reads TGTGCCAGCTCCTTACAGGGCATGAACACTGAAGCTTTCTTT.

This chain connects TRBV18 to TRBJ2-2, with 9 bases that match TRBD2. The J segment lost 4 bases and the V segment lost 2 bases, leaving 8 bases of the junction unmatched. Germline values: CDR1 KGHSH, CDR2 LQKENI. The CDR3 loop spans 17 amino acids. CDR3 nucleotide sequence: TGTGCCAGCTCACCATCGGGACTAGCTTTGGTCACCGGGGAGCTGTTTTTT. Translated, it gives CASSPSGLALVTGELFF.